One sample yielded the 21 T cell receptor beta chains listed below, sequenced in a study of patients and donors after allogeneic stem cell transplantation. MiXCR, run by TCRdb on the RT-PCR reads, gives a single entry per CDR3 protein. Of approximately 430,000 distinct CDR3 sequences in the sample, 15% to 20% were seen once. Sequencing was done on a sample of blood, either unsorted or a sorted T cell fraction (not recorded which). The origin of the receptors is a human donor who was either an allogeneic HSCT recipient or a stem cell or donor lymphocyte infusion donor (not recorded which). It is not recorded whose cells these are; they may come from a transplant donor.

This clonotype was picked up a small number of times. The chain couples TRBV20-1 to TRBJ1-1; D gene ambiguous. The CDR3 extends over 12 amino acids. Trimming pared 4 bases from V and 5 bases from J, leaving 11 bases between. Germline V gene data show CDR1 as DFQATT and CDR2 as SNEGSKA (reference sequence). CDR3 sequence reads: CSATKGKTEAFF. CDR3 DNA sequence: TGCAGTGCTACTAAAGGGAAAACTGAAGCTTTCTTT.

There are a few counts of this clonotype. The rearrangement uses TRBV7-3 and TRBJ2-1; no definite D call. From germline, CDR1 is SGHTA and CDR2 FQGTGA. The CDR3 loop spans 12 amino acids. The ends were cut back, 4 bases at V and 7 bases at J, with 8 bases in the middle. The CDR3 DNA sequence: TGTGCCAGCAGCTACGACCGGAATGAGCAGTTCTTC. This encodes CASSYDRNEQFF.

The CDR3 here is CASSPIGRGTYQETQYF. The CDR3 coding sequence is TGTGCCAGCAGCCCTATCGGGCGGGGGACGTACCAAGAGACCCAGTACTTC. The chain employs TRBV7-2 and TRBJ2-5; 7 positions match TRBD2. This CDR3 comprises 17 residues. Trimming at V came to 5 bases and at J to 0 bases, leaving 12 bases not matched to a gene. CDR1 is SGHTA and CDR2 is FQGNSA in the germline V gene.

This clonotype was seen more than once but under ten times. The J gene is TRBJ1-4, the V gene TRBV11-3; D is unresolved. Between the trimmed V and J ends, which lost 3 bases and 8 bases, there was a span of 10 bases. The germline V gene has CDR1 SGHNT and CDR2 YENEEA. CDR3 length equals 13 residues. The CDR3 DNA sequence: TGTGCCAGCAGCTTTGGGGATGGAGAAAAACTGTTTTTT. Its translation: CASSFGDGEKLFF.

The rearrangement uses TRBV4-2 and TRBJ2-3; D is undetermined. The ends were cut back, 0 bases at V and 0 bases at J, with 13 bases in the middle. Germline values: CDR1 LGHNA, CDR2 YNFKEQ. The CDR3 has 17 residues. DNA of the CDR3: TGTGCCAGCAGCCAAGAAGGGCTGCGGACGAGCACAGATACGCAGTATTTT. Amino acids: CASSQEGLRTSTDTQYF.

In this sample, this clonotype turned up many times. The CDR3 loop is CASSFVPLRGSLSTDTQYF. Here the CDR3 DNA reads TGTGCCAGCAGTTTTGTCCCTTTGAGGGGAAGCCTTAGCACAGATACGCAGTATTTT. V gene TRBV12-3 or TRBV12-4 combines with J gene TRBJ2-3; tentatively, D is TRBD1 or TRBD2 (5 bases each). This CDR3 has 19 amino acids. V lost 3 bases and J 0 bases, leaving 22 bases between the germline ends.

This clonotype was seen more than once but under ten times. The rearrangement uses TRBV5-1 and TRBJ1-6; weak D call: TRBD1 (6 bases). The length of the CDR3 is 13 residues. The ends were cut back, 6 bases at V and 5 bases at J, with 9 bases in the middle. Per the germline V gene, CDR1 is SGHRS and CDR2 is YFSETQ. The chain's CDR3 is CASMGGHNSPLHF. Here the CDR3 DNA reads TGCGCCAGCATGGGGGGCCATAATTCACCCCTCCACTTT.

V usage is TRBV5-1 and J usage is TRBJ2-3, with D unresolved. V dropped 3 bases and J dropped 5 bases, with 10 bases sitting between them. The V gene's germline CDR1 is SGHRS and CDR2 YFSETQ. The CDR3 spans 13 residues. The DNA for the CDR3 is TGCGCCAGCAGCTCAAGAAGTCAAGATACGCAGTATTTT. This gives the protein CASSSRSQDTQYF.

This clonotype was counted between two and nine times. The CDR3 nucleotides are TGTGCCAGCAGTAGTGAGAGGGGCAGGTCACCCCTCCACTTT. Its protein is CASSSERGRSPLHF. The chain links TRBV12-3 or TRBV12-4 to TRBJ1-6; D might be TRBD1 (5 bases). The CDR3 runs to 14 residues. V lost 5 bases and J lost 10, with 15 bases in between.

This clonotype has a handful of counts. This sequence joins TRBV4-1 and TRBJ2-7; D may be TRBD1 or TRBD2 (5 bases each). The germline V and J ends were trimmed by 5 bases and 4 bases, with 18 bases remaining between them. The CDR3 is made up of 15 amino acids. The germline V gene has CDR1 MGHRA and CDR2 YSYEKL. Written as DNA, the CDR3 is TGCGCCAGCAGCGCTCCCGGGACCAGGAATTACGAGCAGTACTTC. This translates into CASSAPGTRNYEQYF.

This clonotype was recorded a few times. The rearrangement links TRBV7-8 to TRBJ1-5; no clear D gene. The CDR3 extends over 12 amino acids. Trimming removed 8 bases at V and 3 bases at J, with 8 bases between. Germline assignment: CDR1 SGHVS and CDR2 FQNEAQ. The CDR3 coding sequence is TGTGCCAGCGGGGTCCCCAATCAGCCCCAGCATTTT. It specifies CASGVPNQPQHF.

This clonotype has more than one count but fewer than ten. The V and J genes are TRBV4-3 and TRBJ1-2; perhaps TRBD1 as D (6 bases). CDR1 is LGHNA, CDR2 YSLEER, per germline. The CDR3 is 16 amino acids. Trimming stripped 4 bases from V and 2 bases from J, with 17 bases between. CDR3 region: CASSLRLGGTNYGYTF. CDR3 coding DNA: TGCGCCAGCAGCCTGCGTCTTGGGGGCACGAACTATGGCTACACCTTC.

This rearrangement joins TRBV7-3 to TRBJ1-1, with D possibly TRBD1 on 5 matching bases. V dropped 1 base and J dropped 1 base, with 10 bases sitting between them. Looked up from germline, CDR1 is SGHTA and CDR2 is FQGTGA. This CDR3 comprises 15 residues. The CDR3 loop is CASSLSPGGNTEAFF. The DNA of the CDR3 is TGTGCCAGCAGCTTAAGTCCGGGGGGGAACACTGAAGCTTTCTTT. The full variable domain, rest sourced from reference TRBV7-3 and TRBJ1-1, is GAGVSQTPSNKVTEKGKYVELRCDPISGHTALYWYRQSLGQGPEFLIYFQGTGAADDSGLPNDRFFAVRPEGSVSTLKIQRTERGDSAVYLCASSLSPGGNTEAFFGQGTRLTVV.

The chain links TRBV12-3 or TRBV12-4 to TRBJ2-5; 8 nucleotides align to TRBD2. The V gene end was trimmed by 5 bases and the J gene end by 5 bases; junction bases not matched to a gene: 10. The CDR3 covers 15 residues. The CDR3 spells CASSLGTRIRETQYF. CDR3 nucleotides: TGTGCCAGCAGTCTAGGGACTAGAATTAGGGAGACCCAGTACTTC.

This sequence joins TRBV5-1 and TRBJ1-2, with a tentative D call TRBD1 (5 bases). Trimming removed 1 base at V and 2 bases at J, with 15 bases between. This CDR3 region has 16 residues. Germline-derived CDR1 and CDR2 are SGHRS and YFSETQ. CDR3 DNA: TGCGCCAGCAGCTTGACAGGACACACACTAAACTATGGCTACACCTTC. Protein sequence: CASSLTGHTLNYGYTF.

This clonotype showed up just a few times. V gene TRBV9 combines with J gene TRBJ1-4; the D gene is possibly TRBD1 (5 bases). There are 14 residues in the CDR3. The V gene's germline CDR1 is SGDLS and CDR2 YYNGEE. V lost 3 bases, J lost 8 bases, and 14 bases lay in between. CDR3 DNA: TGTGCCAGCAGCGCCCCGGGGGTTAGAGAAAAACTGTTTTTT. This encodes CASSAPGVREKLFF.

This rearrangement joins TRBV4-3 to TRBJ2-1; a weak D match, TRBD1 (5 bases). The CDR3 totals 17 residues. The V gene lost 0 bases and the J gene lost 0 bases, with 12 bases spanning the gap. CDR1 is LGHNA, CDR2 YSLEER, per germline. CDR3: CASSQDRGLLSYNEQFF. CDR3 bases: TGCGCCAGCAGCCAAGATAGGGGTCTTCTCTCCTACAATGAGCAGTTCTTC.

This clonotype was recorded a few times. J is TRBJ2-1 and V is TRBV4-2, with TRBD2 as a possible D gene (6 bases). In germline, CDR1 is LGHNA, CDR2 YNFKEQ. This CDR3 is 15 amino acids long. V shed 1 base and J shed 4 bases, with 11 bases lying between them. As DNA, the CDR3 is TGTGCCAGCAGCCAAGTTGTAGCGGTATACAATGAGCAGTTCTTC. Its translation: CASSQVVAVYNEQFF.

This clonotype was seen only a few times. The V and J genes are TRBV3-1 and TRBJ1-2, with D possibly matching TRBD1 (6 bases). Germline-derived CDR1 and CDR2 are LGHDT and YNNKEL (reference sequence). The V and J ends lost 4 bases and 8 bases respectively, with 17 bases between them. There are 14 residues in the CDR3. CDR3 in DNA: TGTGCCAGCAGCCGCCTACAGGGAGAGATAGGCTACACCTTC. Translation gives CASSRLQGEIGYTF.

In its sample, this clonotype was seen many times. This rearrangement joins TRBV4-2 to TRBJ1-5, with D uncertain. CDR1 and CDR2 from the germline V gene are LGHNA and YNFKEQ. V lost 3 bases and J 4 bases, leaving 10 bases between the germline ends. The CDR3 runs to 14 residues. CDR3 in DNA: TGTGCCAGCAGCCACGGACGTGGGAATCAGCCCCAGCATTTT. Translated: CASSHGRGNQPQHF.

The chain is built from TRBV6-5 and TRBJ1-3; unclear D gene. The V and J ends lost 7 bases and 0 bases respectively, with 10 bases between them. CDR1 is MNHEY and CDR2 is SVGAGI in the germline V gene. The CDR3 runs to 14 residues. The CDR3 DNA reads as TGTGCCAGCACTTATAGCCTCTCTGGAAACACCATATATTTT. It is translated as CASTYSLSGNTIYF.